This TCR beta chain was obtained from a study of T cell responses to AZD1222 COVID-19 vaccine. Study context: Second-dose recipients at about 4 or about 12 weeks were treated as one pooled group. Points from the study as a whole: Epitopes outside B.1.351 and B.1.1.7 mutated regions reportedly drew nearly half of spike TCRs. It was only after the peak T cell response that any repertoires were sampled. Clonal diversity may have been underestimated in mostly white British donors.

This table comes from immunoSEQ multiplex PCR, and its TCRdb copy is limited to in-frame clones, with some not included. The table has about 120,000 clones, approximately 89% seen once. In regard to this clone: Its antigen is still unknown.

Germline V gene sequence: CDR1 KGHSH, CDR2 LQKENI. Trimming cost V 2 bases and J 5 bases, with 12 bases left between them. The CDR3 length is 14 residues. V usage is TRBV18 and J usage is TRBJ2-5; no firm D call. Sequencing was performed on peripheral blood, taken on day 0 of AZD1222 vaccination. The sequence came from an adult in good health. The DNA of the CDR3 is TGTGCCAGCTCACCAGCGGTCGGTGGGGAGACCCAGTACTTC. Its translation: CASSPAVGGETQYF.